The clone carrying this TCR beta chain was counted ten times or more. Researchers took RNA transcripts and amplified TCR beta CDR3 regions from them. The library came from an HTBI-primed first-round RT-PCR and a second-round multiplex PCR. Each CDR3 protein gets one entry after TCRdb re-called the multiplex PCR reads with MiXCR. The repertoire consists of about 380,000 distinct CDR3 sequences, with over 15% occurring once and the leading ten covering 7%. This sample is drawn from a study of Graves' ophthalmopathy and Graves' hyperthyroidism. The germline V and J ends were trimmed by 6 bases and 8 bases, with 16 bases remaining between them. The CDR3 spans 13 residues. Per germline, CDR1 LNHDA and CDR2 SQIVND (reference sequence).

The specimen sequenced was peripheral blood. The source is a woman between 18 and 29 years old with stable Graves' hyperthyroidism. This chain joins TRBV19 and TRBJ1-2, with D uncertain. This CDR3 reads CASSLPLVLGYTF. CDR3 bases: TGTGCCAGTAGCCTTCCTTTGGTTTTAGGCTACACCTTC.